The TCR beta chain under discussion was sequenced for a study of blood T cell repertoires in COVID-19. About the study: There were acute and convalescent COVID-19 samples, and they came from the United States, Italy and Spain.

Cohort 3 recovery required two negative PCRs, clearance, or symptom resolution. This CDR3 is built from 13 residues. CDR1 and CDR2 from the germline V gene are LGHNT and FRNRAP. V lost 1 base to trimming and J lost 4 bases, with 7 bases between them. Original analysis: Amplification of reference gene primers was used by the study to estimate nucleated cell counts. Assay: immunoSEQ multiplex PCR; the TCRdb copy retains only in-frame clones and omits some. The DNA gave D and trimming, while V, J and clone size come from that table. The sample has under 300,000 clones, 85% to 90% seen once. This TCR derives from a woman aged 18-29 years who had recovered from COVID-19. This chain links TRBV12-5 with TRBJ1-1; D uncertain. The sequenced material came from PBMCs or T cells enriched from blood (not recorded which). In DNA form, the CDR3 reads TGTGCTAGTGGTTTGGGAGAGGGCACTGAAGCTTTCTTT. This codes for CASGLGEGTEAFF.